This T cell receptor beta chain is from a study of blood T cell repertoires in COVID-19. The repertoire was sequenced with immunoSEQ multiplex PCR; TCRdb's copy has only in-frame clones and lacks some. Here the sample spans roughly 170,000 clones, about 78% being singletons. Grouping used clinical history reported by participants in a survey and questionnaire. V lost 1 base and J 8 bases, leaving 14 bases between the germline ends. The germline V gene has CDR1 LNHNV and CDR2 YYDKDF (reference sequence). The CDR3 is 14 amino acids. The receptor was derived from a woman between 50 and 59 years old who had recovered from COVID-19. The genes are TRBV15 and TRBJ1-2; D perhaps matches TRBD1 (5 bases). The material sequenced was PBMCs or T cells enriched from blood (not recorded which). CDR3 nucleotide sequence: TGTGCCACCAGCAGAGTTCCAGGGACTGGCGGCTACACCTTC. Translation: CATSRVPGTGGYTF.